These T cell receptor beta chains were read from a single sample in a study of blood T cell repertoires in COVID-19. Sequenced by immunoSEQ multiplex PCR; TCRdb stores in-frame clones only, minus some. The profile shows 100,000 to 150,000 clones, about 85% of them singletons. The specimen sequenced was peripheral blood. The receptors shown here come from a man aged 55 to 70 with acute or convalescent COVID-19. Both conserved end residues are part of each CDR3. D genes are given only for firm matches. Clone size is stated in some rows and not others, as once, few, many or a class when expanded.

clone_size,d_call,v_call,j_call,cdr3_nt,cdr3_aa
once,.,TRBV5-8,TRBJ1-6,TGTGCCAGCAGACCCCCTTGGGTAGGGACACATTCACCCCTCCACTTT,CASRPPWVGTHSPLHF
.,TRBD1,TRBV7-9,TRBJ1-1,TGTGCCAGCAGCTCAAGGGGGCATAGTAGCACTGAAGCTTTCTTT,CASSSRGHSSTEAFF
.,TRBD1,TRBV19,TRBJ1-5,TGTGCCAGTAGTAATACAGGGGTTTGGAATCAGCCCCAGCATTTT,CASSNTGVWNQPQHF
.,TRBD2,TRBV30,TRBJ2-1,TGTGCCTGGAGTGATGGGAGGGCAAATGAGCAGTTCTTC,CAWSDGRANEQFF
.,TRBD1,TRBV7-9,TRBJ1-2,TGTGCCAGCCACACTGGACAGGGTGTGAGCTATGGCTACACCTTC,CASHTGQGVSYGYTF
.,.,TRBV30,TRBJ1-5,TGTGCCTGGAGCCTAGCTTCGGACAGGCCCCAGCATTTT,CAWSLASDRPQHF
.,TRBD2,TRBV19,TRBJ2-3,TGTGCCAGTAGTAGCGGGAGGGCCCAAGATACGCAGTATTTT,CASSSGRAQDTQYF
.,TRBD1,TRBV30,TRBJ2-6,TGTGCCTGGAGCGAGGGGGCGCTTGGGGCCAACGTCCTGACTTTC,CAWSEGALGANVLTF
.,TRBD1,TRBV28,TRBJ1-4,TGTGCCAGCATTTCGCAGGGGGCCGGAAAACTGTTTTTT,CASISQGAGKLFF
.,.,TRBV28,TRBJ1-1,TGTGCCAGCAGTGGGGAGGGGACCACTGAAGCTTTCTTT,CASSGEGTTEAFF
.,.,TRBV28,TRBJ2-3,TGTGCCAGCAGTCCCTGGCCCCAGGATCCTAGCACAGATACGCAGTATTTT,CASSPWPQDPSTDTQYF
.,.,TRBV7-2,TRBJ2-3,TGTGCCAGCAGCCCTACACGTGAGACCGACACTAGCACAGATACGCAGTATTTT,CASSPTRETDTSTDTQYF
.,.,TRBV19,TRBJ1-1,TGTGCCAGTAGTATGGGCGCCACATGGAACACTGAAGCTTTCTTT,CASSMGATWNTEAFF
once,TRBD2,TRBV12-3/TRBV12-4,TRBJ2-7,TGTGCCACCCGGACTAGCGGGACATACGAGCAGTACTTC,CATRTSGTYEQYF
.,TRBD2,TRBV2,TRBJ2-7,TGTGCTCAGCTCCGTGTGCGGGAGGGTCTCGAGCAGTACTTC,CAQLRVREGLEQYF
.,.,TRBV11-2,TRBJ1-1,TGTGCCAGCAGCCGGGTTGGGGGAGGCACTGAAGCTTTCTTT,CASSRVGGGTEAFF
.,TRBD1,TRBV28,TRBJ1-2,TGTGCCAGCAGACAGGGGAGAGAAAGCTATGGCTACACCTTC,CASRQGRESYGYTF
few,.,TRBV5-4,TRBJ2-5,TGTGCCAGCAGCCCAGGGGTAATAGAGACCCAGTACTTC,CASSPGVIETQYF
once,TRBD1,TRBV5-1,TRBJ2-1,TGCGCCAGCAGCTTGGGGGGACAGGTTACCAATGAGCAGTTCTTC,CASSLGGQVTNEQFF
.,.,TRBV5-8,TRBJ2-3,TGTGCCAGCAGCGACTGGGCGGGTGTCGGCACAGATACGCAGTATTTT,CASSDWAGVGTDTQYF
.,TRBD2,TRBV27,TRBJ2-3,TGTGCCAGCAGTTTACTGGGGGAGGGCCCGAGGACGCAGTATTTT,CASSLLGEGPRTQYF
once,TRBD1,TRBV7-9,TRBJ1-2,TGTGCCAGCAGTTATACAGGGGGCGCGGGCTACACCTTC,CASSYTGGAGYTF
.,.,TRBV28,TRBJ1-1,TGTGCCACTACCAATTGGGGCATTGAAGCTTTCTTT,CATTNWGIEAFF
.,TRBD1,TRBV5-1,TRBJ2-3,TGCGCCAGCAGCGGGGAAGACAGGGGGCGAGGGGATGATACGCAGTATTTT,CASSGEDRGRGDDTQYF
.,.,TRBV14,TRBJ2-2,TGTGCCAGCAGCCAAGTGGGGGGGCACACCGGGGAGCTGTTTTTT,CASSQVGGHTGELFF
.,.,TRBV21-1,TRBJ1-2,TGTGCCAGCTACCAGGGTGACTATGGCTACACCTTC,CASYQGDYGYTF
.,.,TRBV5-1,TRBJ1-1,TGCGCCAGCAGCGAACTTCAGGGTTCGGGTACTGAAGCTTTCTTT,CASSELQGSGTEAFF
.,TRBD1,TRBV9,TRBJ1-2,TGTGCCAGCAGACGGACAGGGTTCTATGGCTACACCTTC,CASRRTGFYGYTF
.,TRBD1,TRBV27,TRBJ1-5,TGTGCCAGCAGTTTGAAGGGCGGGACAGGGAGATTGGTCGGTCAGCCCCAGCATTTT,CASSLKGGTGRLVGQPQHF
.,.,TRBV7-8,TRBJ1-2,TGTGCCAGCAGCTTAGGTAGCACAAACTATGGCTACACCTTC,CASSLGSTNYGYTF
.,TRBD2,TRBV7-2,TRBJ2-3,TGTGCCAGCAGCTTAGGTGGGGGACTAGCGGGATCATATACGCAGTATTTT,CASSLGGGLAGSYTQYF
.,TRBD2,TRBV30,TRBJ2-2,TGTGCCTGGAGCAAGCGGGGGAGGGGGACCGGGGAGCTGTTTTTT,CAWSKRGRGTGELFF
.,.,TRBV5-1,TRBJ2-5,TGCGCCAGCAGCTTGGAACAGGTCCTGGAGACCCAGTACTTC,CASSLEQVLETQYF
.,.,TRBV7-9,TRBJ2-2,TGTGCCAGCAGCTCCCGTTCGCTGTTTTTT,CASSSRSLFF
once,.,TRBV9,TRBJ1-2,TGTGCCAGCAGCGTACGTACAGGGCATCTTGGCTACACCTTC,CASSVRTGHLGYTF